This T cell receptor beta chain was retrieved from a study of blood T cell repertoires in COVID-19. Study details: Some COVID-19 samples were acute and others convalescent; all came from the United States, Italy and Spain. Sources were T cells, B-cell-depleted T cells, or PBMCs; the material itself was cDNA or gDNA.

The CDR3 consists of 14 residues. Trimming left V 0 bases short and J 5 bases short, with 8 bases between. CDR1 and CDR2 from the germline V gene are LNHNV and YYDKDF (reference sequence). How the authors handled the data: Nucleated cell counts were estimated from reference gene primer amplification. TCRdb's copy holds only in-frame clones and misses some; the assay was immunoSEQ multiplex PCR. V and J calls and clone size are given by that table; D and trimming were obtained from the DNA. The sample shows about 240,000 clones, about 90% of them seen only once. The genes are TRBV15 and TRBJ2-1; weak D call: TRBD2 (5 bases). The sequence was collected from a man between 60 and 70 years old who had recovered from COVID-19. Input material: peripheral blood. The CDR3 bases are TGTGCCACCAGCAGAGATGGGAGAGACAATGAGCAGTTCTTC. Its protein is CATSRDGRDNEQFF. Based on the CDR3 plus reference TRBV15 and TRBJ2-1, the full variable domain is DAMVIQNPRYQVTQFGKPVTLSCSQTLNHNVMYWYQQKSSQAPKLLFHYYDKDFNNEADTPDNFQSRRPNTSFCFLDIRSPGLGDTAMYLCATSRDGRDNEQFFGPGTRLTVL.